A single sample is the source of the 23 T cell receptor beta chains below, sequenced in a study of cytomegalovirus exposure and HLA in healthy donors. Primers included in the PCR were 60 Vbeta and 13 Jbeta primers. TCRdb's table, derived via immunoSEQ multiplex PCR, lists solely in-frame clones and lacks some. The sample lists approximately 170,000 clones; 65% to 85% were seen once. Specimen: PBMCs. The source of these receptors is a woman younger than 35 in good health and CMV-seronegative.

This chain uses TRBV6-1 with TRBJ2-2; 9 bases agree with TRBD1. The CDR3 loop spans 17 amino acids. V dropped 2 bases and J dropped 6; count of bases not matched to a gene: 10. Germline CDR1 reads MNHNS; CDR2 reads SASEGT. The CDR3 reads CASSEMSGTGIAGELFF. Written as DNA, the CDR3 is TGTGCCAGCAGTGAAATGTCCGGGACAGGGATTGCCGGGGAGCTGTTTTTT.

The V call is TRBV6-6, the J call TRBJ1-1; TRBD1 matches at 7 bases. The CDR3 length is 11 residues. Germline CDR1 reads MNHNY; CDR2 reads SVGAGI (reference sequence). The V and J ends lost 6 bases and 11 bases, in that order; junction bases with no gene match: 6. CDR3 in amino acids: CASRSTGHAFF. The CDR3 nucleotides read TGTGCCAGCAGATCGACAGGGCACGCTTTCTTT.

The rearrangement joins TRBV5-1 to TRBJ2-7; 9 nucleotides match TRBD1. The CDR3 length is 15 residues. V was clipped by 3 bases and J by 3 bases; unmatched bases: 7. Germline CDR1 and CDR2: SGHRS and YFSETQ. As DNA, the CDR3 is TGCGCCAGCAGCTCGGAGGAGACAGGGGGCTACGAGCAGTACTTC. As protein: CASSSEETGGYEQYF.

The chain links TRBV10-3 to TRBJ1-2; 8 nucleotides match TRBD1. With V trimmed by 5 bases and J by 3 bases, 8 bases remained unmatched. The CDR3 is 15 amino acids. Per the germline V gene, CDR1 is ENHRY and CDR2 is SYGVKD. The CDR3 DNA reads as TGTGCCATCAGTATTAATCCGGACAGGGACTATGGCTACACCTTC. It specifies CAISINPDRDYGYTF.

CDR3 bases: TGTGCCAGCAGCACCCATCCGGGCTCCTACAATGAGCAGTTCTTC. This translates into CASSTHPGSYNEQFF. The chain carries TRBV7-3 and TRBJ2-1; the D is unclear. The germline V gene has CDR1 SGHTA and CDR2 FQGTGA. Trimming pared 5 bases from V and 0 bases from J, leaving 11 bases between. The length of the CDR3 is 15 residues. The variable domain in full, with the rest retrieved from reference TRBV7-3 and TRBJ2-1, is GAGVSQTPSNKVTEKGKYVELRCDPISGHTALYWYRQSLGQGPEFLIYFQGTGAADDSGLPNDRFFAVRPEGSVSTLKIQRTERGDSAVYLCASSTHPGSYNEQFFGPGTRLTVL.

The chain combines TRBV7-2 with TRBJ1-2, with D possibly being TRBD1 (5 bases). The CDR3 sequence is 12 residues long. Germline V gene sequence: CDR1 SGHTA, CDR2 FQGNSA. The germline V and J ends were trimmed by 7 bases and 7 bases, with 13 bases remaining between them. CDR3 loop: CASMGGSVGYTF. The CDR3 DNA reads as TGTGCCAGCATGGGGGGGTCGGTTGGCTACACCTTC.

This clone was found once. This chain connects TRBV27 to TRBJ1-2, with D possibly TRBD1 on 5 matching bases. CDR1 and CDR2 from the germline V gene are MNHEY and SMNVEV (reference sequence). The V gene lost 0 bases and the J gene lost 8 bases, with 13 bases spanning the gap. This CDR3 region has 14 residues. The CDR3 region is CASSLSAGGKGYTF. The CDR3 coding sequence is TGTGCCAGCAGTTTATCGGCGGGGGGAAAAGGCTACACCTTC.

The V and J genes are TRBV28 and TRBJ1-1; D might be TRBD1 (6 bases). CDR3 length equals 14 residues. Germline CDR1 is MDHEN and CDR2 is SYDVKM. Trimming left V 2 bases short and J 2 bases short, with 9 bases between. The CDR3 DNA reads as TGTGCCAGCAGTTTAGGGGGCTTTAACACTGAAGCTTTCTTT. Translating it yields CASSLGGFNTEAFF.

The chain combines TRBV4-1 with TRBJ2-3; 8 bases line up with TRBD2. The CDR3 has 18 amino acids. V shed 0 bases, J shed 0 bases, and the junction held 8 bases outside the gene matches. Per germline, CDR1 MGHRA and CDR2 YSYEKL. For the CDR3, the DNA is TGCGCCAGCAGCCAAGAACGGGCGCGGGGGGATAGCACAGATACGCAGTATTTT. It translates to CASSQERARGDSTDTQYF.

Of note for this clone: A read error may produce the germline difference seen at one junction end. The chain combines TRBV7-7 with TRBJ2-5; 9 bases agree with TRBD1. Germline lookup yields CDR1 SSHAT and CDR2 FNYEAQ (reference sequence). This CDR3 is built from 17 residues. CDR3 nucleotide sequence: TGTGCTAGCAGCTCCCCCACCGGGACAGGGATCCCAGAGACCCAGTACTTC. This translates into CASSSPTGTGIPETQYF.

This chain joins TRBV18 and TRBJ1-4, with TRBD1 identical over 7 bases. V shed 8 bases, J shed 1 base, and the junction held 28 bases outside the gene matches. CDR1 KGHSH and CDR2 LQKENI come from the germline V gene. The CDR3 extends over 22 amino acids. The CDR3 nucleotides read TGTGCCAGCGCGATTTTTAACCTCCCCACTGGACAGTCAGGGGGAACTAATGAAAAACTGTTTTTT. This sequence encodes CASAIFNLPTGQSGGTNEKLFF.

J is TRBJ1-1 and V is TRBV6-6, with 8 positions matching TRBD1. J was trimmed by 3 bases and V by 4 bases; bases with no gene match: 10. This CDR3 has 16 residues. Germline V gene data show CDR1 as MNHNY and CDR2 as SVGAGI (reference sequence). CDR3 in amino acids: CASSLRQGARDTEAFF. The CDR3 DNA is TGTGCCAGCAGTTTAAGGCAGGGGGCGCGTGACACTGAAGCTTTCTTT.

The chain has TRBV19 and TRBJ1-6, with 12 bases matching TRBD1. This CDR3 is 17 amino acids long. V shed 4 bases, J shed 6 bases, and the junction held 7 bases outside the gene matches. From germline, CDR1 is LNHDA and CDR2 SQIVND (reference sequence). Here the CDR3 reads CASSSTGTGGGNSPLHF. For the CDR3, the DNA is TGTGCCAGTAGTAGCACCGGGACAGGGGGCGGTAATTCACCCCTCCACTTT.

This clone has only a few counts. One junction end does not reproduce the germline sequence, and a read error may be involved. The rearrangement uses TRBV19 and TRBJ2-2, with D possibly matching TRBD1 (6 bases). This CDR3 region has 15 residues. Looked up from germline, CDR1 is LNHDA and CDR2 is SQIVND (reference sequence). CDR3 loop: CASNIGQGFPGELFF. CDR3 DNA sequence: TGTGCCAGTAATATAGGGCAGGGGTTCCCCGGGGAGCTGTTTTTT. Full variable domain (rest looked up from reference TRBV19 and TRBJ2-2): DGGITQSPKYLFRKEGQNVTLSCEQNLNHDAMYWYRQDPGQGLRLIYYSQIVNDFQKGDIAEGYSVSREKKESFPLTVTSAQKNPTAFYLCASNIGQGFPGELFFGEGSRLTVL.

The chain uses TRBV2 and TRBJ2-7; possible D gene TRBD2, 6 bases. The CDR3 has 14 residues. Germline V lookup: CDR1 SNHLY, CDR2 FYNNEI. The V and J ends lost 6 bases and 4 bases respectively, with 16 bases between them. The CDR3 DNA reads TGTGCCAGCAGGGGACCGGGGACTCTTTACGAGCAGTACTTC. The encoded protein is CASRGPGTLYEQYF.

In this sample, this clone turned up a few times. V and J are TRBV5-1 and TRBJ1-6; possible D gene TRBD1, 5 bases. The germline CDR1 and CDR2 sequences are SGHRS and YFSETQ. The ends were cut back, 0 bases at V and 9 bases at J, with 22 bases in the middle. This CDR3 region has 18 residues. The CDR3 spells CASSLEFSGGALGSPLHF. CDR3 sequence (DNA): TGCGCCAGCAGCTTGGAGTTTAGTGGTGGGGCCTTGGGTTCACCCCTCCACTTT.

This chain links TRBV5-1 with TRBJ2-5; a possible D gene is TRBD1 (6 bases). The CDR3 extends over 13 amino acids. Deletions cut 0 bases from V and 5 bases from J, with 8 bases between. Germline lookup yields CDR1 SGHRS and CDR2 YFSETQ. The CDR3 loop is CASSLGGGETQYF. The CDR3 coding sequence is TGCGCCAGCAGCTTGGGAGGGGGTGAGACCCAGTACTTC. Drawing the rest from reference TRBV5-1 and TRBJ2-5, the complete variable domain is KAGVTQTPRYLIKTRGQQVTLSCSPISGHRSVSWYQQTPGQGLQFLFEYFSETQRNKGNFPGRFSGRQFSNSRSEMNVSTLELGDSALYLCASSLGGGETQYFGPGTRLLVL.

The CDR3: CTSSPPVAGETQYF. The CDR3 coding sequence is TGCACCAGCAGCCCCCCTGTAGCGGGCGAGACCCAGTACTTC. This rearrangement joins TRBV1 to TRBJ2-5; the tabulated D call, TRBD2, remains unverified against the DNA. TRBV1 is listed as a pseudogene. This CDR3 region has 14 residues.

This chain links TRBV19 with TRBJ2-1, with 7 bases that match TRBD1. After removal of 3 bases from V and 7 bases from J, the junction contained 0 bases not matched to a gene. The CDR3 has 12 amino acids. Germline lookup yields CDR1 LNHDA and CDR2 SQIVND (reference sequence). CDR3 sequence reads: CASSMTGNEQFF. The CDR3 region has the DNA TGTGCCAGTAGTATGACAGGGAATGAGCAGTTCTTC.

The chain recombines TRBV2 with TRBJ1-6, with TRBD1 identical over 9 bases. The CDR3 covers 19 residues. Trimming at V came to 6 bases and at J to 6 bases, leaving 18 bases not matched to a gene. CDR1 and CDR2 (germline): SNHLY, FYNNEI. The CDR3 here is CASRGTGFRTDYSNSPLHF. CDR3 DNA sequence: TGTGCCAGCAGGGGGACAGGGTTCAGGACCGACTATAGTAATTCACCCCTCCACTTT. Variable domain in full (rest from reference TRBV2 and TRBJ1-6): EPEVTQTPSHQVTQMGQEVILRCVPISNHLYFYWYRQILGQKVEFLVSFYNNEISEKSEIFDDQFSVERPDGSNFTLKIRSTKLEDSAMYFCASRGTGFRTDYSNSPLHFGNGTRLTVT.

In nucleotides, the CDR3 is TGTGCCAGCAGTTTGAAGGCTAGCTCCGGGGAGCTGTTTTTT. Its protein product is CASSLKASSGELFF. The chain combines TRBV28 with TRBJ2-2; D perhaps matches TRBD2 (5 bases). The germline V gene encodes CDR1 MDHEN and CDR2 SYDVKM. This CDR3 has 14 residues. Trimming took off 3 bases at V and 6 bases at J, with 11 bases between the two ends. Supplemented by reference TRBV28 and TRBJ2-2, the full variable domain reads DVKVTQSSRYLVKRTGEKVFLECVQDMDHENMFWYRQDPGLGLRLIYFSYDVKMKEKGDIPEGYSVSREKKERFSLILESASTNQTSMYLCASSLKASSGELFFGEGSRLTVL.

This chain connects TRBV28 to TRBJ2-7; TRBD1 agrees at 11 bases. Germline lookup yields CDR1 MDHEN and CDR2 SYDVKM. Trimming took 6 bases from V and 10 from J; bases not matched to a gene: 11. The CDR3 consists of 14 residues. The chain's CDR3 is CASSPLDRGPPQYF. CDR3 bases: TGTGCCAGCAGCCCCCTGGACAGGGGGCCTCCTCAGTACTTC.

The chain uses TRBV19 and TRBJ2-1; tentatively, D is TRBD2 (5 bases). The CDR3 consists of 14 residues. V was shortened by 2 bases and J by 8 bases, with 13 bases between the two germline ends. From germline, CDR1 is LNHDA and CDR2 SQIVND (reference sequence). CDR3 bases: TGTGCCAGTAGTATATCCCTAGCTGACTATGAGCAGTTCTTC. It is translated as CASSISLADYEQFF.